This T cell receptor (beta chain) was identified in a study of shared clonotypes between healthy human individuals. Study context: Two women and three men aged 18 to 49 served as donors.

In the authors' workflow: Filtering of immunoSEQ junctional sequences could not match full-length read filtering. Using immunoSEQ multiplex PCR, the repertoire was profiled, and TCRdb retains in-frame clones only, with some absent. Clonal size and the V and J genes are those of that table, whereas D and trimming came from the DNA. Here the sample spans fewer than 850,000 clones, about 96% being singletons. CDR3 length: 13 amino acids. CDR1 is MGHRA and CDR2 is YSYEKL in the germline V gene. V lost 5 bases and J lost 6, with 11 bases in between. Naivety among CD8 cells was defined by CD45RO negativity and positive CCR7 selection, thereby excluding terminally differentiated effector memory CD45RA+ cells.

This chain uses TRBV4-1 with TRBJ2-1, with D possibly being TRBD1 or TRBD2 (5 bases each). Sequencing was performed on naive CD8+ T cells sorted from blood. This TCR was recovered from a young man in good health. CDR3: CASSLRDVNEQFF. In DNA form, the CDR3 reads TGCGCCAGCAGCTTACGGGACGTCAATGAGCAGTTCTTC.